This TCR beta chain was found in a study of T-cell reconstitution after alpha-beta-depleted transplantation in children. Study-wide results and limits: T-cell counts and diversity were attributed mostly to newly produced T cells one year after transplant. There were reportedly several hundred expanded graft clones from which alpha-beta T cells came about two months after transplant. Some patients' high day-60 TCRbeta diversity was attributed to recipient cells surviving conditioning.

With V trimmed by 5 bases and J by 3 bases, 5 bases remained unmatched. CDR3 length: 17 amino acids. Researchers prepared the TCRbeta library using unique molecular identifiers, the study reports. Each CDR3 protein gets one entry after TCRdb re-called the PCR reads with MiXCR. Among 300,000 to 400,000 distinct CDR3 sequences listed, about 17% were seen once. This clonotype was seen only a few times. Its antigen is still unknown. This specimen was PBMCs, mostly from graft donor cells, taken 360 days after TCRalphabeta/CD19-depleted stem cell transplant. This clonotype originated in a male patient aged 2-15 years who had a stem cell transplant for acute lymphoblastic leukemia, so the T cells may come from the graft donor. This sequence joins TRBV12-3 or TRBV12-4 and TRBJ2-1, with TRBD2 matching 15 bases. CDR3 protein: CASSGLAGGGLYNEQFF. The CDR3 nucleotides read TGTGCCAGCAGTGGACTAGCGGGAGGGGGTCTCTACAATGAGCAGTTCTTC.